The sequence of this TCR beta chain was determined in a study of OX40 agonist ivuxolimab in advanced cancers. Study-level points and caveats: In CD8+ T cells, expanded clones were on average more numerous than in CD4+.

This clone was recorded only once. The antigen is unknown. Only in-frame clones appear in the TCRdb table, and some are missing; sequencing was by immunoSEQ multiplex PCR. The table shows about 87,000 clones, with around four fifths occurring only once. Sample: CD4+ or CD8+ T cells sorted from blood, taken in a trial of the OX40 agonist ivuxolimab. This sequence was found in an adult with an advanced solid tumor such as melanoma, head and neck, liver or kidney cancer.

The CDR3 is CASSPVGGMEVTGELFF. CDR3 bases: TGTGCCAGCAGCCCTGTTGGGGGGATGGAAGTAACCGGGGAGCTGTTTTTT. The chain uses TRBV14 and TRBJ2-2, with a tentative D call TRBD2 (6 bases). The CDR3 is 17 residues long. Trimming pared 4 bases from V and 5 bases from J, leaving 20 bases between. Germline CDR1 reads SGHDN; CDR2 reads FVKESK. The full variable domain, its missing parts supplied by reference TRBV14 and TRBJ2-2, is EAGVTQFPSHSVIEKGQTVTLRCDPISGHDNLYWYRRVMGKEIKFLLHFVKESKQDESGMPNNRFLAERTGGTYSTLKVQPAELEDSGVYFCASSPVGGMEVTGELFFGEGSRLTVL.